This T cell receptor beta chain was sequenced during a study of blood T cell repertoires in COVID-19. Across the study: Collection of acute and convalescent COVID-19 samples took place in the United States, Italy and Spain. T cells, B-cell-depleted T cells, or PBMCs provided the cDNA or gDNA that served as material.

Trimming took off 0 bases at V and 0 bases at J, with 6 bases between the two ends. The CDR3 runs 15 residues. The germline CDR1 and CDR2 sequences are LGHNA and YSLEER. The table came from immunoSEQ multiplex PCR; TCRdb's copy has only in-frame clones and leaves some out. Among about 200,000 clones listed, around 83% were seen once. The chain is built from TRBV4-3 and TRBJ1-3; D call uncertain. The receptor was derived from a woman aged 45-65 years with COVID-19, enrolled during active disease. The sequenced material came from peripheral blood. The CDR3 is CASSQDHGSGNTIYF. For the CDR3, the DNA is TGCGCCAGCAGCCAAGATCACGGCTCTGGAAACACCATATATTTT.